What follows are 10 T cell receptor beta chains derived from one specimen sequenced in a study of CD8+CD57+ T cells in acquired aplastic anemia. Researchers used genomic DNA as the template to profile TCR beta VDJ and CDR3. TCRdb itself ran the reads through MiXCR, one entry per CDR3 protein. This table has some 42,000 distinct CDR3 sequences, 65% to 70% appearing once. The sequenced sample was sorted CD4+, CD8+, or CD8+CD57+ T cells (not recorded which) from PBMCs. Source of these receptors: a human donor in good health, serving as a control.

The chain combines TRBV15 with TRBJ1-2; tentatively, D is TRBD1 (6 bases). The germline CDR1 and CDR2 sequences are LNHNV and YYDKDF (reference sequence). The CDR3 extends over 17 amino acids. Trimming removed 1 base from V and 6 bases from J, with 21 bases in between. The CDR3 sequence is CATSRAGEGGGEDGYTF. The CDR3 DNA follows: TGTGCCACCAGCAGAGCCGGCGAGGGGGGAGGGGAAGATGGCTACACCTTC.

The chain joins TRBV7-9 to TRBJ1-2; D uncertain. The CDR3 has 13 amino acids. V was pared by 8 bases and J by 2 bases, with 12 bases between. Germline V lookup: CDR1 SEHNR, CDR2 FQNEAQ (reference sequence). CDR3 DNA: TGTGCCAGCCTTCCCGGGGAGAACTATGGCTACACCTTC. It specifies CASLPGENYGYTF.

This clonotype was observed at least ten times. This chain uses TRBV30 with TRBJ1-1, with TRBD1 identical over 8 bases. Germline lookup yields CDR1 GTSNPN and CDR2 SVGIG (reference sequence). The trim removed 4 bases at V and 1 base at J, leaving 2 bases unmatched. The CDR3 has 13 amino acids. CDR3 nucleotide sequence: TGTGCCTGGAACAGGGGGGGGAACACTGAAGCTTTCTTT. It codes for CAWNRGGNTEAFF.

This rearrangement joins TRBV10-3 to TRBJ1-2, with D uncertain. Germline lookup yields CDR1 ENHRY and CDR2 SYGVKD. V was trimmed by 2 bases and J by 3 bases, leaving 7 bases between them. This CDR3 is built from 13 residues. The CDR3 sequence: CAISEGSDYGYTF. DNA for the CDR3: TGTGCCATCAGTGAGGGCTCCGACTATGGCTACACCTTC.

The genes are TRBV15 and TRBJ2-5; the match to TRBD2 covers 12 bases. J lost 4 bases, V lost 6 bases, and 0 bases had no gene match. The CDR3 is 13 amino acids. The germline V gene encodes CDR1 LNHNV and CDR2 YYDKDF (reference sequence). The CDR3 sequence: CATRTSGGETQYF. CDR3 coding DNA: TGTGCCACCAGGACTAGCGGGGGAGAGACCCAGTACTTC. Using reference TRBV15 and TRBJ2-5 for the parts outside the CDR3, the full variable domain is DAMVIQNPRYQVTQFGKPVTLSCSQTLNHNVMYWYQQKSSQAPKLLFHYYDKDFNNEADTPDNFQSRRPNTSFCFLDIRSPGLGDTAMYLCATRTSGGETQYFGPGTRLLVL.

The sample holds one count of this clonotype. CDR3 DNA: TGCAGTGCTAGAGCGCTAGACAGGGGGGCGAACACTGAAGCTTTCTTT. Its protein product is CSARALDRGANTEAFF. The chain is built from TRBV20-1 and TRBJ1-1; TRBD1 aligns across 9 bases. This CDR3 has 16 amino acids. With 1 base clipped from V and 1 base from J, the junction kept 7 bases outside the gene matches. The germline gives CDR1 DFQATT, CDR2 SNEGSKA (reference sequence).

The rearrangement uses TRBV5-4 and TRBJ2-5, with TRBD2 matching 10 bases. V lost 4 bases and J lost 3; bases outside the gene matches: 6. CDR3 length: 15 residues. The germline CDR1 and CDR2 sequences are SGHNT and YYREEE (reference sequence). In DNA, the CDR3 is TGTGCCAGCAGCCTCCGGCTAGCGGGGGAAGAGACCCAGTACTTC. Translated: CASSLRLAGEETQYF. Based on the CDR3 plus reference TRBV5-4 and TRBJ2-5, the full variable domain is ETGVTQSPTHLIKTRGQQVTLRCSSQSGHNTVSWYQQALGQGPQFIFQYYREEENGRGNFPPRFSGLQFPNYSSELNVNALELDDSALYLCASSLRLAGEETQYFGPGTRLLVL.

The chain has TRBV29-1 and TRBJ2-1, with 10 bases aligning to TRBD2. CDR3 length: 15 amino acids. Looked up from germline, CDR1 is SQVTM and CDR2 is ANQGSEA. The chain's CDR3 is CSARGLAGAVDEQFF. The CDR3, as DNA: TGCAGTGCTAGAGGGCTAGCGGGGGCTGTCGATGAGCAGTTCTTC.

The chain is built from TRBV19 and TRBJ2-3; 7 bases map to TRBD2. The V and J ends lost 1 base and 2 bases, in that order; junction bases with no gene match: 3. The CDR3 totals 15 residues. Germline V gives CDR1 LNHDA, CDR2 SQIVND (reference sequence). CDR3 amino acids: CASSIASGATDTQYF. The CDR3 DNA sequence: TGTGCCAGTAGTATAGCTAGCGGAGCCACAGATACGCAGTATTTT. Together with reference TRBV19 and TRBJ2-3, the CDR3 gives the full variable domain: DGGITQSPKYLFRKEGQNVTLSCEQNLNHDAMYWYRQDPGQGLRLIYYSQIVNDFQKGDIAEGYSVSREKKESFPLTVTSAQKNPTAFYLCASSIASGATDTQYFGPGTRLTVL.

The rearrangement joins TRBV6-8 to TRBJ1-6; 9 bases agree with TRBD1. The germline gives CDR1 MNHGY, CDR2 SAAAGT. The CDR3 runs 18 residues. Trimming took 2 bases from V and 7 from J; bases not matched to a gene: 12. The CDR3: CASSYPARGTGRNSPLHF. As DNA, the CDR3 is TGTGCCAGCAGTTACCCAGCCCGTGGGACAGGGCGAAATTCACCCCTCCACTTT.